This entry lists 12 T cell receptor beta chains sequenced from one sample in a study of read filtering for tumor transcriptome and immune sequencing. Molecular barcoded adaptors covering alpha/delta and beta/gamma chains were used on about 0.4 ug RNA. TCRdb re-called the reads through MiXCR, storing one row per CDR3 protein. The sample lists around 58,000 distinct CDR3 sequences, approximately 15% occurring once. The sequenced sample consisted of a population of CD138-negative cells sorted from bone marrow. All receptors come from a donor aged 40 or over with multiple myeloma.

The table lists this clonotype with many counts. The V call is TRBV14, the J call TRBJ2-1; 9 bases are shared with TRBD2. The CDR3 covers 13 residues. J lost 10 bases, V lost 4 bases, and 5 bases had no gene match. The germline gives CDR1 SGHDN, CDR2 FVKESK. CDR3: CASSLGTSLEQFF. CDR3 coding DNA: TGTGCCAGCAGCCTCGGGACTAGCCTAGAGCAGTTCTTC.

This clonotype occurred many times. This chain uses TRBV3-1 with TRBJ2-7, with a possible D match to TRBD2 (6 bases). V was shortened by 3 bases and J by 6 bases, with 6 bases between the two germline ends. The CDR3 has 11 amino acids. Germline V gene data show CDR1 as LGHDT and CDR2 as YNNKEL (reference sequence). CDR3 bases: TGTGCCAGCAGCCAGGGGGGCGAGCAGTACTTC. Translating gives CASSQGGEQYF.

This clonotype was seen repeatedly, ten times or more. The DNA for the CDR3 is TGTGCCAGCAGTACGCGAGGGCTAGGGTACCAAGAGACCCAGTACTTC. It specifies CASSTRGLGYQETQYF. The chain is built from TRBV28 and TRBJ2-5; a weak D match, TRBD2 (5 bases). The CDR3 runs 16 residues. Trimming stripped 5 bases from V and 0 bases from J, with 16 bases between. CDR1 is MDHEN, CDR2 SYDVKM, per germline.

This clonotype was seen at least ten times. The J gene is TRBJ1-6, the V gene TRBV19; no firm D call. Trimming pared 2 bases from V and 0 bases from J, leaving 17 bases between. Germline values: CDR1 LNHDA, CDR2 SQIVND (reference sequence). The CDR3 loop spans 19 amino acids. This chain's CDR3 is CASSIRSRGSGSYNSPLHF. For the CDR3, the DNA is TGTGCCAGTAGTATAAGGTCGCGGGGATCCGGCTCCTATAATTCACCCCTCCACTTT.

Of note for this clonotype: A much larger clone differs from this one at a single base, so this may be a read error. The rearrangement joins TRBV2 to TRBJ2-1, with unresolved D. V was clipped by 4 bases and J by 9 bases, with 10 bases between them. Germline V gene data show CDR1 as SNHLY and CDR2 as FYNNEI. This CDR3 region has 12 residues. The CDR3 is CASSVGSSEQFF. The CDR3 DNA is TGTGCCAGCAGTGTGGGAAGCAGTGAGCAGTTCTTC.

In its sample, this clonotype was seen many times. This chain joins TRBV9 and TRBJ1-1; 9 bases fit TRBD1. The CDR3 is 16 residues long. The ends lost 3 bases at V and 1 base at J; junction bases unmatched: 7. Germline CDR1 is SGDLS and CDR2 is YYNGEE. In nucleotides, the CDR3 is TGTGCCAGCAGCGCACCGGACAGGGGCGAGAACACTGAAGCTTTCTTT. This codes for CASSAPDRGENTEAFF. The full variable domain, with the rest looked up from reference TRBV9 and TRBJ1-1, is DSGVTQTPKHLITATGQRVTLRCSPRSGDLSVYWYQQSLDQGLQFLIQYYNGEERAKGNILERFSAQQFPDLHSELNLSSLELGDSALYFCASSAPDRGENTEAFFGQGTRLTVV.

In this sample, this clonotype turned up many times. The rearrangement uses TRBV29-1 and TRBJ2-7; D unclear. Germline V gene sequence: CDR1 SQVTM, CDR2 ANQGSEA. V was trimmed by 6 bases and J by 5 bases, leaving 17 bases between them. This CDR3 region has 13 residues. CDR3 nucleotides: TGCAGCGTGGCAATTGGCGCTCTCCACGAGCAGTACTTC. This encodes CSVAIGALHEQYF.

The CDR3 sequence is CASSQRTSGSHEQYF. The CDR3 region has the DNA TGTGCCAGCAGCCAACGGACTAGCGGGAGCCACGAGCAGTACTTC. This chain joins TRBV3-1 and TRBJ2-7; 13 positions agree with TRBD2. The CDR3 is 15 amino acids. V lost 2 bases to trimming and J lost 5 bases; unmatched junction nucleotides: 3. CDR1 LGHDT and CDR2 YNNKEL come from the germline V gene (reference sequence).

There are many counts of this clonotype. The CDR3 nucleotides read TGTGCCAGTAGTATCGCTGGGAATCTCTACAATGAGCAGTTCTTC. Translated, it gives CASSIAGNLYNEQFF. The chain carries TRBV19 and TRBJ2-1; unclear D gene. Germline CDR1 reads LNHDA; CDR2 reads SQIVND (reference sequence). The CDR3 consists of 15 residues. The ends were cut back, 3 bases at V and 3 bases at J, with 12 bases in the middle.

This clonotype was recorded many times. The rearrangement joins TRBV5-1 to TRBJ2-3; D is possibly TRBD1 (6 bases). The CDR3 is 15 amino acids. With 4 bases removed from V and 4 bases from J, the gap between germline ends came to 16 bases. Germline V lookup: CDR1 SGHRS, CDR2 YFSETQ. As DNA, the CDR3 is TGCGCCAGCAGCATAGGGACAAGAAGACCAGATACGCAGTATTTT. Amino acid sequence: CASSIGTRRPDTQYF.

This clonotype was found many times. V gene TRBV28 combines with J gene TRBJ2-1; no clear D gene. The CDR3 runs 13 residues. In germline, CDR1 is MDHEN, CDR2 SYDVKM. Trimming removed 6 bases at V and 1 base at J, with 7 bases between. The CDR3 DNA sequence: TGTGCCAGCAGCAGATTGTCCTACAATGAGCAGTTCTTC. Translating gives CASSRLSYNEQFF.

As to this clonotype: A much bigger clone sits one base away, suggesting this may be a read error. Here the CDR3 DNA reads TGTGCCAGCAGCCAGGGCTTGAACACTAAAGCTTTCTTT. Amino acids: CASSQGLNTKAFF. The rearrangement joins TRBV3-1 to TRBJ1-1; D ambiguous. The germline V gene has CDR1 LGHDT and CDR2 YNNKEL (reference sequence). The CDR3 totals 13 residues.